The 22 T cell receptor beta chains below all came from one sample that was sequenced in a study of T cells in Graves' hyperthyroidism and ophthalmopathy. From RNA transcripts, TCR beta CDR3 regions were amplified. First-round RT-PCR of the TCR CDR3 relied on the HTBI primer set. TCRdb re-called the multiplex PCR reads through MiXCR, storing one row per CDR3 protein. The data show around 600,000 distinct CDR3 sequences, more than 15% seen once. Sequencing was performed on blood. These receptors were collected from a woman between 25 and 40 years old with Graves' hyperthyroidism.

This clonotype was detected many times. The J gene is TRBJ2-1, the V gene TRBV2, with 9 bases aligning to TRBD1. Germline-derived CDR1 and CDR2 are SNHLY and FYNNEI. The CDR3 consists of 13 residues. The J segment lost 6 bases and the V segment lost 7 bases, leaving 4 bases of the junction unmatched. CDR3 sequence reads: CASTRDRVNEQFF. CDR3 nucleotides: TGTGCCAGCACCAGGGACAGGGTCAATGAGCAGTTCTTC.

The genes are TRBV29-1 and TRBJ2-3, with 16 bases identical to TRBD2. The CDR3 length is 18 residues. Germline V gene lookup returns CDR1 SQVTM and CDR2 ANQGSEA. V trimming: 5 bases; J trimming: 3 bases; junction bases outside the gene matches: 11. This chain's CDR3 is CSVTGLAGGPRKTDTQYF. DNA for the CDR3: TGCAGCGTTACGGGACTAGCGGGAGGGCCAAGGAAAACAGATACGCAGTATTTT.

CDR3 nucleotides: TGTGCCAGCAGTGAACCAGGGGCGGAATCTGAGGGGGAGCTGTTTTTT. Translating gives CASSEPGAESEGELFF. This chain connects TRBV2 to TRBJ2-2; TRBD1 might be the D (6 bases). Germline assignment: CDR1 SNHLY and CDR2 FYNNEI. The V gene lost 2 bases and the J gene lost 8 bases, with 18 bases spanning the gap. This CDR3 spans 16 amino acids.

This clonotype was found a few times. The V call is TRBV12-5, the J call TRBJ2-7; the match to TRBD2 covers 7 bases. This CDR3 region has 17 residues. Germline trimming cut 5 bases from V and 2 bases from J; bases unmatched to any gene: 15. The V gene's germline CDR1 is LGHNT and CDR2 FRNRAP. As DNA, the CDR3 is TGTGCTAGTGGTAGCGGCCTCCGGGAGGCACAAACCTACGAGCAGTACTTC. As protein: CASGSGLREAQTYEQYF.

This clonotype was counted at least ten times. The chain links TRBV27 to TRBJ2-7, with 7 bases aligning to TRBD1. The CDR3 runs 14 residues. V lost 6 bases and J lost 7; bases outside the gene matches: 12. Germline V gives CDR1 MNHEY, CDR2 SMNVEV (reference sequence). The CDR3: CASRLRQGFYEQYF. CDR3 in DNA: TGTGCCAGCAGGTTGAGACAGGGCTTTTATGAGCAGTACTTC.

With regard to this clonotype: A read error is possible here, since a much larger clone lies one base away. Since the CDR3 does not end with the conserved phenylalanine or tryptophan, this likely comes from a read error. The chain is built from TRBV11-1 and TRBJ1-1; TRBD1 is a possible D gene (6 bases). CDR1 is SGHAT and CDR2 is FQDESV in the germline V gene (reference sequence). The CDR3 extends over 16 amino acids. The germline V and J ends were trimmed by 0 bases and 4 bases, with 15 bases remaining between them. For the CDR3, the DNA is TGTGCCAGCAGCTTAGCGGGACAACAGCGGGGCACTGAAGCTTTCTCT. This translates into CASSLAGQQRGTEAFS.

This clonotype appeared once. V usage is TRBV7-9 and J usage is TRBJ2-1; D ambiguous. V was pared by 4 bases and J by 10 bases, with 11 bases between. This CDR3 is 12 amino acids long. CDR1 SEHNR and CDR2 FQNEAQ come from the germline V gene (reference sequence). The DNA of the CDR3 is TGTGCCAGCAGCTGGTCTGACGGGGAGCAGTTCTTC. It yields the protein CASSWSDGEQFF.

The rearrangement uses TRBV5-1 and TRBJ2-2; 8 nucleotides agree with TRBD2. Germline assignment: CDR1 SGHRS and CDR2 YFSETQ. V lost 2 bases and J lost 1; bases outside the gene matches: 4. This CDR3 has 16 residues. The DNA of the CDR3 is TGCGCCAGCAGCTTTTTAACTAGCGGGAACACCGGGGAGCTGTTTTTT. Encoded protein: CASSFLTSGNTGELFF. The whole variable domain, remainder taken from reference TRBV5-1 and TRBJ2-2, is KAGVTQTPRYLIKTRGQQVTLSCSPISGHRSVSWYQQTPGQGLQFLFEYFSETQRNKGNFPGRFSGRQFSNSRSEMNVSTLELGDSALYLCASSFLTSGNTGELFFGEGSRLTVL.

This clonotype was detected many times. The J gene is TRBJ2-2, the V gene TRBV5-6; possible D gene TRBD2, 7 bases. V lost 3 bases and J 3 bases, leaving 12 bases between the germline ends. CDR1 and CDR2 from the germline V gene are SGHDT and YYEEEE. The CDR3 contains 15 residues. CDR3 nucleotide sequence: TGTGCCAGCAGCTCGAGCGGGACATACACCGGGGAGCTGTTTTTT. It yields the protein CASSSSGTYTGELFF.

This clonotype was seen more than once but under ten times. The chain has TRBV29-1 and TRBJ1-1; maybe TRBD1 (6 bases). CDR1 is SQVTM, CDR2 ANQGSEA, per germline. V was pared by 7 bases and J by 11 bases, with 20 bases between. The CDR3 is 12 amino acids. DNA of the CDR3: TGCAGCGACCTACAGGGAGGTGGAGATGCTTTCTTT. Residues: CSDLQGGGDAFF.

V gene TRBV9 combines with J gene TRBJ1-1; possible D gene TRBD1, 5 bases. The germline V gene has CDR1 SGDLS and CDR2 YYNGEE. Trimming took off 1 base at V and 1 base at J, with 17 bases between the two ends. The CDR3 length is 17 residues. The CDR3 DNA follows: TGTGCCAGCAGCGTACCCCCGGGACGACGGACGAACACTGAAGCTTTCTTT. Its protein product is CASSVPPGRRTNTEAFF.

This clonotype has ten or more counts. The chain uses TRBV28 and TRBJ1-5, with 7 positions matching TRBD1. CDR3 size: 17 residues. Trimming at V came to 3 bases and at J to 5 bases, leaving 13 bases not matched to a gene. CDR1 MDHEN and CDR2 SYDVKM come from the germline V gene. CDR3 protein: CASSLDGGLQGDQPQHF. Here the CDR3 DNA reads TGTGCCAGCAGTTTGGATGGGGGTTTGCAGGGGGATCAGCCCCAGCATTTT.

This clonotype was found many times. The chain combines TRBV13 with TRBJ2-3; 8 bases align to TRBD2. CDR3 length equals 13 residues. J lost 9 bases, V lost 5 bases, and 7 bases had no gene match. CDR1 and CDR2 from the germline V gene are PRHDT and FYEKMQ (reference sequence). As DNA, the CDR3 is TGTGCCAGCAGCGTACAGCGGGAGATGACGCAGTATTTT. Residues: CASSVQREMTQYF.

This clonotype was counted a few times. The V call is TRBV9, the J call TRBJ2-1; TRBD2 matches 12 bases. In germline, CDR1 is SGDLS, CDR2 YYNGEE. With V trimmed by 0 bases and J by 9 bases, 7 bases remained unmatched. The CDR3 is made up of 16 amino acids. CDR3 nucleotides: TGTGCCAGCAGCGTAGGGCTAGCGGGAGGGCCGACTGAGCAGTTCTTC. Protein: CASSVGLAGGPTEQFF.

This clonotype was seen only a few times. The rearrangement uses TRBV20-1 and TRBJ2-5, with 11 bases aligning to TRBD2. CDR1 is DFQATT, CDR2 SNEGSKA, per germline (reference sequence). This CDR3 comprises 15 residues. The V gene end was trimmed by 3 bases and the J gene end by 2 bases; junction bases not matched to a gene: 5. CDR3 coding DNA: TGCAGTGCTAGGTCCGGGACTAGCGGACAAGAGACCCAGTACTTC. It translates to CSARSGTSGQETQYF.

The chain employs TRBV19 and TRBJ2-7, with TRBD2 as a possible D gene (6 bases). Trimming cost V 7 bases and J 4 bases, with 17 bases left between them. The CDR3 covers 14 residues. The germline CDR1 and CDR2 sequences are LNHDA and SQIVND (reference sequence). The CDR3 sequence is CASTAGTAAYEQYF. CDR3 nucleotides: TGTGCCAGTACCGCCGGGACTGCTGCATACGAGCAGTACTTC.

On this clonotype itself: At one end, the junction sequence differs from germline, possibly due to a read error. The chain carries TRBV4-1 and TRBJ2-4; 7 nucleotides agree with TRBD1. The CDR3 sequence is 15 residues long. CDR1 and CDR2 from the germline V gene are MGHRA and YSYEKL. Written as DNA, the CDR3 is TGCGCCAGCAGCCAAGGGGGGACAGCCCAAAACATTCAGTACTTC. Protein: CASSQGGTAQNIQYF.

There are many counts of this clonotype. V gene TRBV5-1 combines with J gene TRBJ1-1; tentatively, D is TRBD1 (6 bases). V was trimmed by 0 bases and J by 2 bases, leaving 11 bases between them. CDR3 length: 15 amino acids. The germline V gene encodes CDR1 SGHRS and CDR2 YFSETQ. CDR3 bases: TGCGCCAGCAGCTTGGGTGGGGGCCTTAACACTGAAGCTTTCTTT. Encoded protein: CASSLGGGLNTEAFF.

This clonotype was counted many times. The chain couples TRBV24-1 to TRBJ1-1, with 8 bases matching TRBD1. CDR1 KGHDR and CDR2 SFDVKD come from the germline V gene. There are 14 residues in the CDR3. With 4 bases clipped from V and 5 bases from J, the junction kept 5 bases outside the gene matches. CDR3 nucleotide sequence: TGTGCCACCAGTGAAGGGACAGGTCGAACTGAAGCTTTCTTT. Amino acid sequence: CATSEGTGRTEAFF.

The gene calls are TRBV6-1 and TRBJ2-7; D may be TRBD1 (6 bases). The CDR3 is 14 residues long. CDR1 MNHNS and CDR2 SASEGT come from the germline V gene. V was shortened by 5 bases and J by 2 bases, with 13 bases between the two germline ends. The CDR3 region has the DNA TGTGCCAGCAGTTCGAAGCCAGGGGCCTACGAGCAGTACTTC. The encoded protein is CASSSKPGAYEQYF.

In this sample, this clonotype turned up many times. V usage is TRBV5-1 and J usage is TRBJ2-1; 7 bases match TRBD2. The CDR3 has 18 amino acids. With 1 base clipped from V and 0 bases from J, the junction kept 10 bases outside the gene matches. Germline V gene lookup returns CDR1 SGHRS and CDR2 YFSETQ. This CDR3 is CASSLRRPREDSYNEQFF. The DNA of the CDR3 is TGCGCCAGCAGCTTGAGACGGCCACGGGAGGACTCCTACAATGAGCAGTTCTTC.

This clonotype was found many times. This sequence joins TRBV7-9 and TRBJ1-5; possibly TRBD1 for D (5 bases). CDR1 and CDR2 from the germline V gene are SEHNR and FQNEAQ (reference sequence). The germline V and J ends were trimmed by 3 bases and 0 bases, with 18 bases remaining between them. This CDR3 spans 18 amino acids. This CDR3 is CASSFYRGRGDSNQPQHF. The DNA for the CDR3 is TGTGCCAGCAGCTTCTACCGGGGTCGGGGGGATAGCAATCAGCCCCAGCATTTT.